The rows below give T cell receptor beta chains drawn from one sample of a study of identical twins. TCRdb redid the calling of the 5' RACE reads with MiXCR, one entry per CDR3 protein. This table has 540,000 or so distinct CDR3 sequences, about a fifth appearing once. In addition, the sample was reused for a study of yellow fever vaccine responses in identical twins.

The sequenced material came from CD4+ T cells sorted from blood. The receptors were sampled from a woman between 18 and 30 years old in good health. Each CDR3 is given with its conserved first and last residue. D genes are given only for firm matches. For some rows the clone size is stated as once, few or many, or as a class when expanded; others skip it.

V gene	J gene	D gene	clone size	CDR3 protein	CDR3 DNA
TRBV6-2/TRBV6-3	TRBJ2-1	TRBD2	few	CASRPLAGALYNEQFF	TGTGCCAGCAGACCACTAGCGGGGGCCCTTTACAATGAGCAGTTCTTC
TRBV15	TRBJ1-1	.	.	CATFGQANTEAFF	TGTGCCACCTTCGGCCAGGCAAACACTGAAGCTTTCTTT
TRBV4-2	TRBJ2-2	.	.	CASSPWAAGSSGELFF	TGTGCCAGCAGCCCATGGGCAGCCGGTTCCAGCGGGGAGCTGTTTTTT
TRBV29-1	TRBJ2-1	.	.	CSVKRPYNEQFF	TGCAGCGTCAAGCGGCCGTACAATGAGCAGTTCTTC
TRBV2	TRBJ2-7	TRBD2	few	CASSGTSGNQEQYF	TGTGCCAGCAGTGGGACTAGCGGGAATCAAGAGCAGTACTTC
TRBV20-1	TRBJ1-2	.	.	CSARPGTANYGYTF	TGCAGTGCTAGACCCGGGACGGCTAACTATGGCTACACCTTC
TRBV6-1	TRBJ2-5	.	.	CASRRSLALGGTQYF	TGTGCCAGCAGACGCAGTCTAGCGTTGGGGGGGACCCAGTACTTC
TRBV10-3	TRBJ2-3	TRBD1	few	CAITGTGGANTQYF	TGTGCCATCACCGGGACAGGGGGCGCAAATACGCAGTATTTT
TRBV28	TRBJ2-1	.	few	CASSNPSGVREVEQFF	TGTGCCAGCAGCAACCCCTCAGGGGTTCGGGAGGTTGAGCAGTTCTTC
TRBV21-1	TRBJ2-7	.	.	CASSKSSLDRRGEQYF	TGTGCCAGCAGCAAAAGTTCCCTGGACAGGAGGGGCGAGCAGTACTTC
TRBV20-1	TRBJ2-3	TRBD2	few	CSARGGQGDTQYF	TGCAGTGCTCGGGGGGGCCAGGGAGATACGCAGTATTTT
TRBV12-3/TRBV12-4	TRBJ2-2	.	.	CASSLIRDAGELFF	TGTGCCAGCAGTTTAATCCGGGACGCCGGGGAGCTGTTTTTT
TRBV5-1	TRBJ2-1	.	few	CASSLASAVNNEQFF	TGCGCCAGCAGCTTGGCCTCCGCGGTGAACAATGAGCAGTTCTTC
TRBV20-1	TRBJ1-2	.	few	CSATGAGYGYTF	TGCAGTGCTACAGGGGCTGGCTATGGCTACACCTTC
TRBV29-1	TRBJ2-5	.	.	CSVGSLGAGETQYF	TGCAGCGTGGGTTCCTTGGGCGCGGGAGAGACCCAGTACTTC
TRBV24-1	TRBJ2-1	TRBD1	few	CATSESGTGDLEQFF	TGTGCCACCAGTGAGTCCGGGACAGGGGACTTAGAGCAGTTCTTC
TRBV5-1	TRBJ1-6	.	.	CASSLGSGAEALHF	TGCGCCAGCAGCTTGGGCAGTGGGGCCGAGGCCCTCCACTTT
TRBV7-9	TRBJ2-1	.	.	CASSFIGYYNEQFF	TGTGCCAGCAGCTTCATCGGGTACTACAATGAGCAGTTCTTC
TRBV6-1	TRBJ2-1	TRBD1	.	CASSWTGRGYNEQFF	TGTGCCAGCAGCTGGACAGGGAGAGGGTACAATGAGCAGTTCTTC
TRBV27	TRBJ2-7	.	.	CATPVPSEQYF	TGTGCCACCCCTGTCCCATCCGAGCAGTACTTC
TRBV4-1	TRBJ2-5	TRBD1	.	CASSQRTDRAETQYF	TGCGCCAGCAGCCAAAGAACCGACAGGGCCGAGACCCAGTACTTC
TRBV7-9	TRBJ1-5	.	few	CASSANTNQPQHF	TGTGCCAGCAGCGCGAACACCAATCAGCCCCAGCATTTT
TRBV27	TRBJ2-1	.	.	CASSFKPWGEQFF	TGTGCCAGCAGTTTTAAGCCATGGGGTGAGCAGTTCTTC
TRBV11-2	TRBJ2-1	TRBD2	.	CASRGLAYVSYNEQFF	TGTGCCAGTAGAGGACTAGCTTATGTCTCCTACAATGAGCAGTTCTTC
TRBV4-1	TRBJ2-7	TRBD2	.	CASSQATSGRMYEQYF	TGCGCCAGCAGCCAAGCGACTAGCGGGAGGATGTACGAGCAGTACTTC
TRBV20-1	TRBJ2-5	.	few	CSAVRRETQYF	TGCAGTGCAGTCCGTAGGGAGACCCAGTACTTC
TRBV12-3/TRBV12-4	TRBJ2-7	.	.	CASSLALGGTGNYEQYF	TGTGCCAGCAGTTTAGCGCTGGGGGGCACAGGAAACTACGAGCAGTACTTC
TRBV28	TRBJ1-1	.	.	CASKLLGGNTEAFF	TGTGCCAGCAAATTACTAGGGGGGAACACTGAAGCTTTCTTT
TRBV4-1	TRBJ2-3	.	.	CASSQTISSTDTQYF	TGCGCCAGCAGCCAGACCATTTCTAGCACAGATACGCAGTATTTT
TRBV11-2	TRBJ1-2	.	.	CASTPVRGANYGYTF	TGTGCCAGCACCCCAGTCCGGGGAGCTAACTATGGCTACACCTTC
TRBV11-2	TRBJ2-3	TRBD2	.	CASSGGLAGFTDTQYF	TGTGCCAGCAGCGGTGGACTAGCGGGCTTCACAGATACGCAGTATTTT